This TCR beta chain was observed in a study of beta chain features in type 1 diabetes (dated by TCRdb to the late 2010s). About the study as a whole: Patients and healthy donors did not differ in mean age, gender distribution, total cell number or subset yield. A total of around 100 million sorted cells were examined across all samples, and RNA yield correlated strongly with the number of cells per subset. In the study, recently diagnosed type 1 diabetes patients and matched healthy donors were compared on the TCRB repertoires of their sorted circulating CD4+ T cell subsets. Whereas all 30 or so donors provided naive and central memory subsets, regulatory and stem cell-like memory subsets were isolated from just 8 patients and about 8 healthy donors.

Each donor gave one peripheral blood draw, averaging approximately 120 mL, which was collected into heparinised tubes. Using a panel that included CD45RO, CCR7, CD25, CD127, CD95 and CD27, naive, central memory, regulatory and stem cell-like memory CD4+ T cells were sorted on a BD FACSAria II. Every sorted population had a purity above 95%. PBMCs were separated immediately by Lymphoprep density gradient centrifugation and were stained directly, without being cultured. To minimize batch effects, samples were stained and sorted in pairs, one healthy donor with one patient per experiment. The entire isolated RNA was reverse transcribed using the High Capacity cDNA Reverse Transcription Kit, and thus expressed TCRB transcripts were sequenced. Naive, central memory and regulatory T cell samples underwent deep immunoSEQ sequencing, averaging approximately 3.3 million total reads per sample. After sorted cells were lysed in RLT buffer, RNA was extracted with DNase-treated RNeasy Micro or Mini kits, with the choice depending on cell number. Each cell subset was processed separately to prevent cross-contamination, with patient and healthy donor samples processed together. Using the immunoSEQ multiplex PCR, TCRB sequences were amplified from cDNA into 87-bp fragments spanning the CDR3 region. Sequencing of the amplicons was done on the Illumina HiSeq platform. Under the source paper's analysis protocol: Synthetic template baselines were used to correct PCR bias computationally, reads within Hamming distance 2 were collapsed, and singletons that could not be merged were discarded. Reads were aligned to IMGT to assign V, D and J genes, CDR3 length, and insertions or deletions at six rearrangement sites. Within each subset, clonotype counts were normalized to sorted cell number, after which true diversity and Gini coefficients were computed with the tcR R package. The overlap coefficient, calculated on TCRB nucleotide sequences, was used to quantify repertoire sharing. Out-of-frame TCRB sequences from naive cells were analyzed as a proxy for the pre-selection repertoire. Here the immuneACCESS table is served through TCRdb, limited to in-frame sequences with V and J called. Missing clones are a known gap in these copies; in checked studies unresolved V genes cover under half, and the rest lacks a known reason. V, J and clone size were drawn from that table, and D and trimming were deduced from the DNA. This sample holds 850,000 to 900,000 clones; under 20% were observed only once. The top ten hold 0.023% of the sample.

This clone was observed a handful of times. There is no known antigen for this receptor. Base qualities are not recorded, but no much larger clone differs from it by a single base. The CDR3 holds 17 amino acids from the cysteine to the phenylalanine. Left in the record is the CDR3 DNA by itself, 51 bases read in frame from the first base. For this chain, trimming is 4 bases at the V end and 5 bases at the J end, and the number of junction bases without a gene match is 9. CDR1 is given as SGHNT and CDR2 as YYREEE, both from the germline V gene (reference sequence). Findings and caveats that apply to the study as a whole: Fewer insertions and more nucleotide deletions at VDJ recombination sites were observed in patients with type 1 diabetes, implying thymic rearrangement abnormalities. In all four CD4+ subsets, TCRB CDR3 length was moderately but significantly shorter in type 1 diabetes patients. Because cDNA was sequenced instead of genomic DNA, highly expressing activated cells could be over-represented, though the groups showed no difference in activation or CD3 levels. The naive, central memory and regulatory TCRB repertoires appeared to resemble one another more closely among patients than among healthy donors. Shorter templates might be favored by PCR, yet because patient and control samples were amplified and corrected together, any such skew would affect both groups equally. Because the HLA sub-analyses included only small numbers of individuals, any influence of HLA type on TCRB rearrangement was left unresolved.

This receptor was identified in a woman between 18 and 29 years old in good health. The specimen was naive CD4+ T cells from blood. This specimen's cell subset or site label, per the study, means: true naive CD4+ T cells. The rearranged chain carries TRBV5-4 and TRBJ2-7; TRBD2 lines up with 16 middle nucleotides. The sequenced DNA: TGTGCCAGCAGCAAGGGACTAGCGGGAGGGAGGGCCCACGAGCAGTACTTC. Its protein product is CASSKGLAGGRAHEQYF.